Listed below are T cell receptor beta chains from one sample, sequenced in a study of beta chain features in type 1 diabetes. Sequenced by immunoSEQ multiplex PCR; TCRdb stores in-frame clones only, minus some. The top ten clones hold approximately 0.042% of a sample with some 660,000 clones, about an eighth of them seen once. The sequencing input was naive CD4+ T cells from blood. The receptor source for this set is a man between 18 and 29 years old with type 1 diabetes. CDR3s include the opening cysteine and the closing phenylalanine or tryptophan. The D gene is left open where the match is weak. Clone size is stated in some rows and not others, as once, few, many or a class when expanded.

v_gene: TRBV11-2
abundance: .
j_gene: TRBJ2-7
d_gene: .
CDR3aa: CASSSLRDLSYEQYF
CDR3nt: TGTGCCAGCAGCTCCCTCCGGGACCTTTCCTACGAGCAGTACTTC

v_gene: TRBV6-6
abundance: few
j_gene: TRBJ2-1
d_gene: .
CDR3aa: CASSSHNEQFF
CDR3nt: TGTGCCAGCAGTTCGCACAATGAGCAGTTCTTC

v_gene: TRBV6-5
abundance: .
j_gene: TRBJ1-2
d_gene: TRBD1
CDR3aa: CASSYRDRNYGYTF
CDR3nt: TGTGCCAGCAGTTACCGGGACAGGAACTATGGCTACACCTTC

v_gene: TRBV27
abundance: .
j_gene: TRBJ2-2
d_gene: TRBD2
CDR3aa: CASSRREPNTGELFF
CDR3nt: TGTGCCAGCAGTAGGCGGGAGCCGAACACCGGGGAGCTGTTTTTT

v_gene: TRBV5-1
abundance: few
j_gene: TRBJ2-1
d_gene: .
CDR3aa: CASSLRSPDVNNEQFF
CDR3nt: TGCGCCAGCAGCTTGCGGTCCCCAGACGTCAACAATGAGCAGTTCTTC

v_gene: TRBV9
abundance: .
j_gene: TRBJ2-7
d_gene: .
CDR3aa: CASSVGGQSAYEQYF
CDR3nt: TGTGCCAGCAGCGTGGGGGGACAGAGTGCCTACGAGCAGTACTTC

v_gene: TRBV4-3
abundance: .
j_gene: TRBJ2-3
d_gene: .
CDR3aa: CASSQEGGLWQYF
CDR3nt: TGCGCCAGCAGCCAAGAGGGTGGCCTGTGGCAGTATTTT

v_gene: TRBV6-1
abundance: few
j_gene: TRBJ2-7
d_gene: TRBD1
CDR3aa: CASLRDRGSYEQYF
CDR3nt: TGTGCCAGCCTCCGGGACAGGGGCTCCTACGAGCAGTACTTC

v_gene: TRBV9
abundance: few
j_gene: TRBJ2-1
d_gene: TRBD2
CDR3aa: CASSVEGLADYNEQFF
CDR3nt: TGTGCCAGCAGCGTAGAGGGACTAGCGGACTACAATGAGCAGTTCTTC

v_gene: TRBV5-6
abundance: .
j_gene: TRBJ1-5
d_gene: .
CDR3aa: CASSLWVVSNQPQHF
CDR3nt: TGTGCCAGCAGCTTGTGGGTTGTGAGCAATCAGCCCCAGCATTTT

v_gene: TRBV9
abundance: few
j_gene: TRBJ2-2
d_gene: .
CDR3aa: CASSVESRVTGELFF
CDR3nt: TGTGCCAGCAGCGTAGAGTCTAGGGTCACCGGGGAGCTGTTTTTT

v_gene: TRBV7-9
abundance: .
j_gene: TRBJ2-2
d_gene: .
CDR3aa: CASSPTEAGELFF
CDR3nt: TGTGCCAGCAGCCCCACGGAGGCCGGGGAGCTGTTTTTT

v_gene: TRBV5-1
abundance: .
j_gene: TRBJ2-7
d_gene: TRBD1
CDR3aa: CASRSRQGPYEQYF
CDR3nt: TGCGCCAGCCGTTCGAGACAGGGACCCTACGAGCAGTACTTC

v_gene: TRBV2
abundance: .
j_gene: TRBJ2-7
d_gene: TRBD2
CDR3aa: CASSAGGGNYEQYF
CDR3nt: TGTGCCAGTTCCGCCGGGGGGGGGAACTACGAGCAGTACTTC

v_gene: TRBV4-3
abundance: few
j_gene: TRBJ2-1
d_gene: TRBD2
CDR3aa: CASSPGLAGVWQFF
CDR3nt: TGCGCCAGCAGCCCGGGACTAGCGGGGGTATGGCAGTTCTTC

v_gene: TRBV29-1
abundance: .
j_gene: TRBJ1-1
d_gene: .
CDR3aa: CSAMTTINTEAFF
CDR3nt: TGCAGCGCCATGACGACTATTAACACTGAAGCTTTCTTT

v_gene: TRBV29-1
abundance: .
j_gene: TRBJ2-5
d_gene: .
CDR3aa: CSVEPSPQETQYF
CDR3nt: TGCAGCGTTGAGCCGAGCCCCCAAGAGACCCAGTACTTC

v_gene: TRBV6-1
abundance: .
j_gene: TRBJ2-5
d_gene: .
CDR3aa: CASVRTAFQETQYF
CDR3nt: TGTGCCTCCGTCAGGACGGCTTTTCAAGAGACCCAGTACTTC

v_gene: TRBV18
abundance: few
j_gene: TRBJ2-1
d_gene: .
CDR3aa: CASSPPTENNEQFF
CDR3nt: TGTGCCAGCTCACCCCCGACCGAAAACAATGAGCAGTTCTTC

v_gene: TRBV2
abundance: .
j_gene: TRBJ2-3
d_gene: .
CDR3aa: CASGGEGTDTQYF
CDR3nt: TGTGCCAGCGGGGGAGAGGGTACAGATACGCAGTATTTT

v_gene: TRBV30
abundance: few
j_gene: TRBJ2-7
d_gene: TRBD2
CDR3aa: CAWRGLAGDGEQYF
CDR3nt: TGTGCCTGGAGAGGCCTAGCGGGAGATGGCGAGCAGTACTTC

v_gene: TRBV28
abundance: .
j_gene: TRBJ2-7
d_gene: TRBD1
CDR3aa: CASSTTGTPPEQYF
CDR3nt: TGTGCCAGCAGTACGACAGGGACCCCCCCCGAGCAGTACTTC

v_gene: TRBV29-1
abundance: few
j_gene: TRBJ1-4
d_gene: .
CDR3aa: CSVEKGPNEKLFF
CDR3nt: TGCAGCGTTGAGAAGGGACCTAATGAAAAACTGTTTTTT

v_gene: TRBV11-2
abundance: .
j_gene: TRBJ1-2
d_gene: .
CDR3aa: CASSLDQKYGYTF
CDR3nt: TGTGCCAGCAGCTTAGACCAAAAGTATGGCTACACCTTC

v_gene: TRBV6-1
abundance: few
j_gene: TRBJ2-2
d_gene: .
CDR3aa: CASTTQNTGELFF
CDR3nt: TGTGCCAGCACCACACAGAACACCGGGGAGCTGTTTTTT

v_gene: TRBV19
abundance: few
j_gene: TRBJ2-1
d_gene: .
CDR3aa: CASRGGDSGSNEQFF
CDR3nt: TGTGCCAGCAGAGGGGGGGACTCGGGTAGCAATGAGCAGTTCTTC

v_gene: TRBV4-2
abundance: .
j_gene: TRBJ2-7
d_gene: .
CDR3aa: CASSQGYSPPYYEQYF
CDR3nt: TGTGCCAGCAGCCAAGGGTACAGCCCTCCATACTACGAGCAGTACTTC

v_gene: TRBV4-1
abundance: .
j_gene: TRBJ2-2
d_gene: .
CDR3aa: CASSQPQNTGELFF
CDR3nt: TGCGCCAGCAGCCAACCCCAGAACACCGGGGAGCTGTTTTTT

v_gene: TRBV7-3
abundance: few
j_gene: TRBJ1-1
d_gene: .
CDR3aa: CASSLTGRVKSEAFF
CDR3nt: TGTGCCAGCAGCTTAACGGGCAGGGTAAAGTCTGAAGCTTTCTTT

v_gene: TRBV5-1
abundance: few
j_gene: TRBJ2-7
d_gene: .
CDR3aa: CASFDSSSYEQYF
CDR3nt: TGCGCCAGCTTCGACAGTTCCTCCTACGAGCAGTACTTC

v_gene: TRBV6-6
abundance: .
j_gene: TRBJ2-1
d_gene: .
CDR3aa: CASSSRATYNEQFF
CDR3nt: TGTGCCAGCAGTTCCCGGGCCACCTACAATGAGCAGTTCTTC

v_gene: TRBV28
abundance: few
j_gene: TRBJ1-2
d_gene: .
CDR3aa: CASSLLQGHYGYTF
CDR3nt: TGTGCCAGCAGTTTGCTACAGGGACACTATGGCTACACCTTC

v_gene: TRBV2
abundance: few
j_gene: TRBJ2-1
d_gene: .
CDR3aa: CARSGKAEWYNEQFF
CDR3nt: TGTGCCAGGTCGGGGAAGGCCGAATGGTACAATGAGCAGTTCTTC

v_gene: TRBV28
abundance: few
j_gene: TRBJ1-1
d_gene: .
CDR3aa: CASSLGGSEAFF
CDR3nt: TGTGCCAGCAGTTTAGGGGGCAGTGAAGCTTTCTTT

v_gene: TRBV5-1
abundance: .
j_gene: TRBJ2-1
d_gene: .
CDR3aa: CASSLEASSSYNEQFF
CDR3nt: TGCGCCAGCAGCTTGGAGGCTTCGAGCTCCTACAATGAGCAGTTCTTC

v_gene: TRBV16
abundance: .
j_gene: TRBJ2-7
d_gene: .
CDR3aa: CASSHNSNSYEQYF
CDR3nt: TGTGCCAGCAGCCATAACAGTAACTCCTACGAGCAGTACTTC

v_gene: TRBV5-1
abundance: .
j_gene: TRBJ2-1
d_gene: TRBD2
CDR3aa: CASSLVGGSSYNEQFF
CDR3nt: TGCGCCAGCAGCTTGGTAGGCGGGAGCTCCTACAATGAGCAGTTCTTC

v_gene: TRBV9
abundance: few
j_gene: TRBJ2-3
d_gene: TRBD1
CDR3aa: CATAPVTGGTDTQYF
CDR3nt: TGTGCCACCGCCCCGGTGACAGGGGGCACAGATACGCAGTATTTT

v_gene: TRBV30
abundance: few
j_gene: TRBJ2-2
d_gene: TRBD2
CDR3aa: CAWSLGLGSNTGELFF
CDR3nt: TGTGCCTGGAGTCTCGGACTAGGATCGAACACCGGGGAGCTGTTTTTT

v_gene: TRBV14
abundance: few
j_gene: TRBJ2-1
d_gene: TRBD2
CDR3aa: CASSQGGGFYNEQFF
CDR3nt: TGTGCCAGCAGCCAAGGGGGGGGATTCTACAATGAGCAGTTCTTC

v_gene: TRBV25-1
abundance: few
j_gene: TRBJ2-7
d_gene: .
CDR3aa: CASTPGTPPGEQYF
CDR3nt: TGTGCCAGCACCCCCGGGACTCCCCCAGGGGAGCAGTACTTC

v_gene: TRBV29-1
abundance: .
j_gene: TRBJ2-3
d_gene: TRBD1
CDR3aa: CSVPTGGIDTQYF
CDR3nt: TGCAGCGTTCCGACAGGGGGAATAGATACGCAGTATTTT

v_gene: TRBV19
abundance: few
j_gene: TRBJ2-1
d_gene: TRBD1
CDR3aa: CASTRQGAYNEQFF
CDR3nt: TGTGCCAGTACACGACAGGGGGCCTACAATGAGCAGTTCTTC

v_gene: TRBV5-4
abundance: few
j_gene: TRBJ2-1
d_gene: TRBD2
CDR3aa: CASSLGTSGPREQFF
CDR3nt: TGTGCCAGCAGCTTGGGGACTAGCGGGCCCAGGGAGCAGTTCTTC

v_gene: TRBV5-4
abundance: few
j_gene: TRBJ2-7
d_gene: .
CDR3aa: CASSYGQSREQYF
CDR3nt: TGTGCCAGCAGCTATGGACAGTCTCGGGAGCAGTACTTC

v_gene: TRBV7-9
abundance: few
j_gene: TRBJ2-7
d_gene: TRBD2
CDR3aa: CASSLPGREDEQYF
CDR3nt: TGTGCCAGCAGCTTACCAGGGAGGGAGGACGAGCAGTACTTC

v_gene: TRBV7-9
abundance: few
j_gene: TRBJ2-7
d_gene: TRBD2
CDR3aa: CASSPLGGGPYEQYF
CDR3nt: TGTGCCAGCAGCCCCCTCGGCGGGGGGCCCTACGAGCAGTACTTC

v_gene: TRBV30
abundance: .
j_gene: TRBJ2-7
d_gene: .
CDR3aa: CAWGGTASYEQYF
CDR3nt: TGTGCCTGGGGCGGGACAGCTTCCTACGAGCAGTACTTC

v_gene: TRBV9
abundance: few
j_gene: TRBJ1-2
d_gene: .
CDR3aa: CASSNNRGNYGYTF
CDR3nt: TGTGCCAGCAGCAATAATCGGGGAAACTATGGCTACACCTTC

v_gene: TRBV5-6
abundance: few
j_gene: TRBJ1-5
d_gene: .
CDR3aa: CASSLGKGPQPQHF
CDR3nt: TGTGCCAGCAGCTTGGGGAAGGGGCCTCAGCCCCAGCATTTT

v_gene: TRBV2
abundance: few
j_gene: TRBJ2-7
d_gene: .
CDR3aa: CASSEVVEQYF
CDR3nt: TGTGCCAGCAGTGAAGTTGTCGAGCAGTACTTC

v_gene: TRBV10-3
abundance: few
j_gene: TRBJ2-7
d_gene: .
CDR3aa: CAISGGRPYEQYF
CDR3nt: TGTGCCATCAGTGGGGGCAGACCCTACGAGCAGTACTTC